A selection of T cell receptor beta chains follows, all from one sample in a study of blood T cells in healthy people across ages. TCRdb reprocessed the 5' RACE reads via MiXCR and lists one record per CDR3 protein. The sample holds approximately 800,000 distinct CDR3 sequences; 53% are singletons and the top ten take 41%. The specimen sequenced was blood. These receptors originate from an elderly man in good health. Both conserved end residues are part of each CDR3. The order of the fields is D gene, J gene, clone size, V gene, CDR3 DNA, CDR3 protein. A D gene is named only where the DNA matches it firmly. The listing skips clone size in some rows; elsewhere it reads once, few, many or a size class.

D: -
J: TRBJ1-1
size: -
V: TRBV5-1
DNA: TGCGCCAGCAGCTTACAGGGAAGAATGAACACTGAAGCTTTCTTT
CDR3: CASSLQGRMNTEAFF

D: TRBD2
J: TRBJ2-7
size: -
V: TRBV5-1
DNA: TGCGCCAGCAGCTTGCGGAGCGGGAGTCCCCACAATGAGCAGTACTTC
CDR3: CASSLRSGSPHNEQYF

D: TRBD1
J: TRBJ1-5
size: -
V: TRBV5-1
DNA: TGCGCCAGCAGCTTGAATGGCAGGGGGGTCAATCAGCCCCAGCATTTT
CDR3: CASSLNGRGVNQPQHF

D: -
J: TRBJ1-1
size: -
V: TRBV29-1
DNA: TGCAGCGTTGAGTCGCGCCCCTTGGTGCCGCGGAACACTGAAGCTTTCTTT
CDR3: CSVESRPLVPRNTEAFF

D: TRBD1
J: TRBJ2-7
size: -
V: TRBV10-3
DNA: TGTGCCTGTAGGGGGGACAGGGGTTCCTACGAGCAGTACTTC
CDR3: CACRGDRGSYEQYF

D: -
J: TRBJ2-1
size: once
V: TRBV20-1
DNA: TGCAGTGCTAGGGGGGCCCTCCTAGGTGAGCAGTTCTTC
CDR3: CSARGALLGEQFF

D: TRBD2
J: TRBJ2-7
size: few
V: TRBV6-6
DNA: TGTGCCAGCAGTTCCTCCGGGACTAGCGGGAGTGGGTACGAGCAGTACTTC
CDR3: CASSSSGTSGSGYEQYF

D: TRBD2
J: TRBJ2-1
size: few
V: TRBV4-2
DNA: TGTGCCAGCAGCCAAGACGGGACTAGCGGGAGCGATGAGCAGTTCTTC
CDR3: CASSQDGTSGSDEQFF

D: -
J: TRBJ1-2
size: -
V: TRBV20-1
DNA: TGCAGTGCTAGAGGGCAGGGGAATAACTATGGCTACACCTTC
CDR3: CSARGQGNNYGYTF

D: -
J: TRBJ2-3
size: -
V: TRBV7-9
DNA: TGTGCCAGCAGCGAGGGGACCTCCACAGATGCGCAGTATTTT
CDR3: CASSEGTSTDAQYF

D: -
J: TRBJ1-6
size: few
V: TRBV27
DNA: TGTGCCAGCAGTTTGAGCAGGGTGAATTCACCCCTCCACTTT
CDR3: CASSLSRVNSPLHF

D: -
J: TRBJ2-3
size: -
V: TRBV5-6
DNA: TGTGCCAGCAGCCGTTATCAGGACAGATACGCGTATTTT
CDR3: CASSRYQDRYAYF

D: -
J: TRBJ1-2
size: -
V: TRBV20-1
DNA: TGCAGTGCTAAGGGCGGGCTCCGATATGGCTACACCTTC
CDR3: CSAKGGLRYGYTF

D: -
J: TRBJ2-3
size: -
V: TRBV20-1
DNA: TGCAGTGCTAGAGATGGGCTAGCCCCAGATACGCAGTATTTT
CDR3: CSARDGLAPDTQYF

D: -
J: TRBJ2-7
size: -
V: TRBV11-1
DNA: TGTGCCAGCAGCTTAACTAACGGCTCCTACAATGAGCAGTACTTC
CDR3: CASSLTNGSYNEQYF

D: TRBD1
J: TRBJ2-1
size: few
V: TRBV5-1
DNA: TGCGCCAGCAGCTCCCCTACCGGGACAGGGGCCTACAATGAGCAGTTCTTC
CDR3: CASSSPTGTGAYNEQFF

D: TRBD1
J: TRBJ2-7
size: -
V: TRBV29-1
DNA: TGCAGCGTTATGGACAGGGTTTACGAGCAGTACTTC
CDR3: CSVMDRVYEQYF

D: TRBD1
J: TRBJ1-2
size: many
V: TRBV7-2
DNA: TGTGCCAGCAGCCCCTCCGGGGACAGGGAGGGCTATGGCTACACCTTC
CDR3: CASSPSGDREGYGYTF